The 14 T cell receptor beta chains listed next were all sequenced from one sample in a study of blood T cell repertoires in COVID-19. Using immunoSEQ multiplex PCR, the repertoire was profiled, and TCRdb retains in-frame clones only, with some absent. The repertoire holds 150,000 to 200,000 clones, approximately 89% seen once, with 3.5% to 5% in the top ten. Sample: peripheral blood. Source of these receptors: a young woman with acute or convalescent COVID-19.

V is TRBV4-2 and J is TRBJ2-3; 9 nucleotides align to TRBD2. V dropped 4 bases and J dropped 6; count of bases not matched to a gene: 8. This CDR3 region has 15 residues. Germline assignment: CDR1 LGHNA and CDR2 YNFKEQ. The CDR3 bases are TGTGCCAGCAGCCTAAGCGGGAGGACCCATGATACGCAGTATTTT. Amino acid sequence: CASSLSGRTHDTQYF.

This sequence joins TRBV3-1 (or the pseudogene TRBV3-2) and TRBJ2-5; D is perhaps TRBD2 (5 bases). Trimming removed 3 bases at V and 7 bases at J, with 6 bases between. The germline CDR1 and CDR2 sequences are LGHDT and YNNKEL (reference sequence). This CDR3 has 11 residues. CDR3: CASSQGRTQYF. The CDR3 coding sequence is TGTGCCAGCAGCCAGGGGAGGACCCAGTACTTC.

The chain uses TRBV6-5 and TRBJ2-4; 7 bases are shared with TRBD1. The CDR3 runs to 14 residues. The V and J ends lost 4 bases and 6 bases, in that order; junction bases with no gene match: 6. CDR1 is MNHEY, CDR2 SVGAGI, per germline. Written as DNA, the CDR3 is TGTGCCAGCAGTTCCAGGGGGTCACTAAACATTCAGTACTTC. Residues: CASSSRGSLNIQYF.

The chain carries TRBV5-5 and TRBJ1-5; D may be TRBD1 (5 bases). V lost 0 bases and J lost 2, with 9 bases in between. Germline-derived CDR1 and CDR2 are SGHKS and YYEKEE (reference sequence). The CDR3 extends over 15 amino acids. CDR3 protein: CASSLGGWGNQPQHF. The CDR3 DNA reads TGTGCCAGCAGCTTGGGGGGCTGGGGCAATCAGCCCCAGCATTTT.

V gene TRBV5-1 combines with J gene TRBJ2-2; TRBD2 matches 10 bases. Germline V gives CDR1 SGHRS, CDR2 YFSETQ. There are 14 residues in the CDR3. Trimming removed 5 bases from V and 5 bases from J; junction bases left unmatched: 3. CDR3 in DNA: TGCGCCAGCAGTGTAGCGGGAGGAACCGGGGAGCTGTTTTTT. This translates into CASSVAGGTGELFF.

This chain joins TRBV5-4 and TRBJ2-2; 8 nucleotides agree with TRBD1. The CDR3 has 16 amino acids. Losses at the gene ends were 4 bases for V and 2 bases for J; bases not matched to a gene: 7. The germline V gene has CDR1 SGHNT and CDR2 YYREEE (reference sequence). CDR3 sequence reads: CASSLMTGVNTGELFF. In DNA form, the CDR3 reads TGTGCCAGCAGCCTGATGACAGGGGTCAACACCGGGGAGCTGTTTTTT.

V usage is TRBV28 and J usage is TRBJ1-2; D unclear. The CDR3 contains 12 residues. CDR1 and CDR2 from the germline V gene are MDHEN and SYDVKM. Trimming removed 6 bases at V and 5 bases at J, with 10 bases between. Here the CDR3 reads CASSTTQYGYTF. The CDR3 DNA reads TGTGCCAGCAGCACTACTCAGTATGGCTACACCTTC.

The chain uses TRBV6-1 and TRBJ1-3; possibly TRBD1 for D (6 bases). The V gene's germline CDR1 is MNHNS and CDR2 SASEGT. V shed 0 bases and J shed 3 bases, with 9 bases lying between them. The CDR3 runs 15 residues. The CDR3, as DNA: TGTGCCAGCAGTGAAGCGTGGGACATTGGAAACACCATATATTTT. Encoded protein: CASSEAWDIGNTIYF.

The J gene is TRBJ2-3, the V gene TRBV10-3, with 15 bases fitting TRBD2. The CDR3 totals 16 residues. V was clipped by 8 bases and J by 5 bases; unmatched bases: 8. Germline V gene lookup returns CDR1 ENHRY and CDR2 SYGVKD. For the CDR3, the DNA is TGTGCCATCTCAGGACTAGCGGGAGGGCCTAGAGATACGCAGTATTTT. Residues: CAISGLAGGPRDTQYF.

This clone was picked up a small number of times. The chain combines TRBV5-1 with TRBJ2-5; maybe TRBD2 (6 bases). Trimming took off 7 bases at V and 7 bases at J, with 14 bases between the two ends. In germline, CDR1 is SGHRS, CDR2 YFSETQ. The CDR3 sequence is 12 residues long. CDR3 region: CASWPNGGTQYF. CDR3 in DNA: TGCGCCAGCTGGCCGAACGGGGGGACCCAGTACTTC.

This sequence joins TRBV9 and TRBJ1-2; unclear D gene. From germline, CDR1 is SGDLS and CDR2 YYNGEE. Trimming shortened V by 7 bases and J by 2 bases, and 9 bases separated the two germline ends. There are 12 residues in the CDR3. Here the CDR3 DNA reads TGTGCCAGCGGCCCCGCAAACTATGGCTACACCTTC. Its protein product is CASGPANYGYTF.

This rearrangement joins TRBV18 to TRBJ2-5, with a tentative D call TRBD1 (6 bases). Germline V gives CDR1 KGHSH, CDR2 LQKENI. V shed 2 bases and J shed 2 bases, with 21 bases lying between them. The CDR3 covers 18 residues. The chain's CDR3 is CASSPTAGDTEIQETQYF. For the CDR3, the DNA is TGTGCCAGCTCACCAACAGCCGGGGACACCGAAATTCAAGAGACCCAGTACTTC.

J is TRBJ2-5 and V is TRBV2, with TRBD2 identical over 12 bases. There are 15 residues in the CDR3. V shed 10 bases and J 12 bases; nucleotides not matched to a gene: 18. Germline values: CDR1 SNHLY, CDR2 FYNNEI. The CDR3 reads CATSGTGDRTSGKYF. The DNA for the CDR3 is TGTGCCACTTCCGGGACAGGGGACAGGACTAGCGGGAAGTACTTC.

The chain carries TRBV6-5 and TRBJ1-3, with TRBD1 as a possible D gene (5 bases). Trimming left V 7 bases short and J 11 bases short, with 18 bases between. From germline, CDR1 is MNHEY and CDR2 SVGAGI. The CDR3 extends over 13 amino acids. Written as DNA, the CDR3 is TGTGCCAGCACCAAGGGGCCTGCGATCGCCATATATTTT. It yields the protein CASTKGPAIAIYF.